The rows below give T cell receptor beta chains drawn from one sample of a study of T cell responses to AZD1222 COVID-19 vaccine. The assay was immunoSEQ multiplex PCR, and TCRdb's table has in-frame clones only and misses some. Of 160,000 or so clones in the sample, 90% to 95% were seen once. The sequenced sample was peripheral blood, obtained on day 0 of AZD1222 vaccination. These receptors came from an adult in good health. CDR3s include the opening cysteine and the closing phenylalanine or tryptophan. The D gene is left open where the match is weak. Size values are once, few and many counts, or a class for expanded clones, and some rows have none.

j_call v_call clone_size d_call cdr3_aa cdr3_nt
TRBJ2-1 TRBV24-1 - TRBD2 CATSEGRGSSYNEQFF TGTGCCACCAGTGAGGGGCGGGGGAGCTCCTACAATGAGCAGTTCTTC
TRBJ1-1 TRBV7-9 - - CASSFTGQNTEAFF TGTGCCAGCAGCTTTACCGGACAGAACACTGAAGCTTTCTTT
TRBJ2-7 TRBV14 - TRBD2 CASSQDSGSGEQYF TGTGCCAGCAGCCAAGATAGCGGGAGCGGCGAGCAGTACTTC
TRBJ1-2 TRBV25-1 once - CASSESGGSYGYTF TGTGCCAGCAGTGAATCGGGAGGGTCCTATGGCTACACCTTC
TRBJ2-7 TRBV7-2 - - CASSWGYEQYF TGTGCCAGCAGCTGGGGTTACGAGCAGTACTTC
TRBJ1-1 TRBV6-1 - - CASSEGRTVNTEAFF TGTGCCAGCAGTGAAGGAAGGACAGTGAACACTGAAGCTTTCTTT
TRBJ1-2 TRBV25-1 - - CASRFGTANYGYTF TGTGCCAGCAGATTCGGGACGGCGAACTATGGCTACACCTTC
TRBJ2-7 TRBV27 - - CASSLGGISLYEQYF TGTGCCAGCAGTTTAGGGGGTATTTCGTTATACGAGCAGTACTTC
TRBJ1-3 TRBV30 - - CAWREGGNTIYF TGTGCCTGGCGGGAGGGTGGAAACACCATATATTTT
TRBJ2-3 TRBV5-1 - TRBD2 CASSGSGSPRDTQYF TGCGCCAGCAGCGGTAGCGGGAGCCCCAGGGATACGCAGTATTTT
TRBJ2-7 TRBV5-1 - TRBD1 CASSFYRGSSYEQYF TGCGCCAGCAGCTTTTACAGGGGTAGCTCCTACGAGCAGTACTTC
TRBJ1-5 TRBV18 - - CASSPPGEPNQPQHF TGTGCCAGCTCACCACCCGGGGAGCCCAATCAGCCCCAGCATTTT
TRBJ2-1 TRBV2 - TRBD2 CASIEGLGFNEQFF TGTGCCAGCATCGAGGGACTAGGATTTAATGAGCAGTTCTTC
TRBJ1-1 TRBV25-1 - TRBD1 CASSRPEQGGEAFF TGTGCCAGCAGTAGACCAGAACAGGGGGGGGAAGCTTTCTTT
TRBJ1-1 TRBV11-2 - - CASSLAPSVNTEAFF TGTGCCAGCAGCTTAGCCCCCAGTGTGAACACTGAAGCTTTCTTT
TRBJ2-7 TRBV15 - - CATSRDQVEQYF TGTGCCACCAGCAGAGATCAGGTTGAGCAGTACTTC
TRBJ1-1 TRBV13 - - CASSRRAEAFF TGTGCCAGCAGCCGGCGGGCTGAAGCTTTCTTT
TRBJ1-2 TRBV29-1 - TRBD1 CSVGGGQGGYGYTF TGCAGCGTTGGGGGTGGACAGGGAGGGTATGGCTACACCTTC
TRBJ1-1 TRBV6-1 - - CASSEAGGANTEAFF TGTGCCAGCAGTGAAGCGGGGGGCGCGAACACTGAAGCTTTCTTT
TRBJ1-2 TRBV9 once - CASSVPTGAYDGYTF TGTGCCAGCAGCGTCCCCACGGGGGCATATGATGGCTACACCTTC
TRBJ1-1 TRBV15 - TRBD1 CATGEQGANTEAFF TGTGCCACGGGTGAACAGGGGGCAAACACTGAAGCTTTCTTT
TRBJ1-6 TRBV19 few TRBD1 CASRPDRAYNSPLHF TGTGCCAGTAGACCGGACAGGGCTTATAATTCACCCCTCCACTTT
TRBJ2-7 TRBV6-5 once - CASSPTLAQNYEQYF TGTGCCAGCAGTCCTACCCTAGCGCAAAACTACGAGCAGTACTTC
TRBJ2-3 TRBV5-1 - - CASSLSGINPTDTQYF TGCGCCAGCAGCTTAAGCGGAATTAACCCCACAGATACGCAGTATTTT
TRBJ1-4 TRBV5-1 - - CASSPGPLDEKLFF TGCGCCAGCAGCCCGGGCCCTTTGGATGAAAAACTGTTTTTT
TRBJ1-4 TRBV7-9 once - CASSLVPDEKLFF TGTGCCAGCAGCTTAGTTCCCGATGAAAAACTGTTTTTT
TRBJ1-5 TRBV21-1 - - CASCRGRLSNQPQHF TGTGCCAGCTGCCGAGGCAGGCTTTCCAATCAGCCCCAGCATTTT
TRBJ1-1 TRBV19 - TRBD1 CASSIDGTRGTEAFF TGTGCCAGTAGTATAGATGGGACCAGGGGGACTGAAGCTTTCTTT
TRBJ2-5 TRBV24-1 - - CATSGSQETQYF TGTGCCACCAGCGGGAGCCAAGAGACCCAGTACTTC
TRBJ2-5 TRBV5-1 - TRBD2 CASCSGRIQGETQYF TGCGCCAGCTGTAGCGGGAGAATTCAAGGAGAGACCCAGTACTTC
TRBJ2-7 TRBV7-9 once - CASSLPQWDEQYF TGTGCCAGCAGCTTGCCACAGTGGGACGAGCAGTACTTC
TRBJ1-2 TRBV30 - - CAWGSVRVGAYGYTF TGTGCCTGGGGCTCGGTCAGGGTCGGGGCCTATGGCTACACCTTC
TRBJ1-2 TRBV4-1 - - CASSQDRVYGYTF TGCGCCAGCAGCCAAGACAGGGTCTATGGCTACACCTTC
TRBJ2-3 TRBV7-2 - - CASNSGTTDTQYF TGTGCCAGCAACTCCGGGACGACAGATACGCAGTATTTT
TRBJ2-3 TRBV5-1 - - CASSLEGGRGADTQYF TGCGCCAGCAGCTTGGAAGGCGGGCGAGGAGCAGATACGCAGTATTTT
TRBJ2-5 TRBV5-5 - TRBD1 CASSLGTGLGETQYF TGTGCCAGCAGCTTGGGGACAGGGTTGGGGGAGACCCAGTACTTC
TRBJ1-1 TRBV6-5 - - CASIRAGLNTEAFF TGTGCCAGCATAAGAGCGGGGTTGAACACTGAAGCTTTCTTT
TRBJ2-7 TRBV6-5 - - CASSYYSGQYEQYF TGTGCCAGCAGTTACTACTCCGGACAGTACGAGCAGTACTTC
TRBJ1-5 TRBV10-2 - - CASSESSVNQPQHF TGCGCCAGCAGTGAGTCGTCCGTCAATCAGCCCCAGCATTTT
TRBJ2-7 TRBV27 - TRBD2 CATRTSGTYEQYF TGTGCCACCAGGACTAGCGGAACCTACGAGCAGTACTTC
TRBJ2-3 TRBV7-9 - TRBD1 CASSRPGQGSTDTQYF TGTGCCAGCAGCCGCCCAGGACAGGGGAGCACAGATACGCAGTATTTT
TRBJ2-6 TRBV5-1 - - CASSLGQLAGANVLTF TGCGCCAGCAGCTTGGGACAGCTAGCTGGGGCCAACGTCCTGACTTTC
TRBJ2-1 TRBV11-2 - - CASSSPLRDNEQFF TGTGCCAGCAGCTCCCCCTTACGGGATAATGAGCAGTTCTTC
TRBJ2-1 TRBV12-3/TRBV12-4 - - CASRHNEQFF TGTGCCAGCCGACACAATGAGCAGTTCTTC
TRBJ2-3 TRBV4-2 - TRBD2 CASSQDPAGLADTQYF TGTGCCAGCAGCCAAGATCCAGCGGGGTTGGCAGATACGCAGTATTTT
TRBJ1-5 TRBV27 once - CASSLGVFQPQHF TGTGCCAGCAGTTTGGGGGTTTTTCAGCCCCAGCATTTT
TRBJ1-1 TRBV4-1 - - CASSQVPGAGGTEAFF TGCGCCAGCAGCCAAGTGCCAGGCGCGGGAGGCACTGAAGCTTTCTTT
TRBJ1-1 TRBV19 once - CASSIGEGTEAFF TGTGCCAGTAGTATAGGGGAGGGGACTGAAGCTTTCTTT
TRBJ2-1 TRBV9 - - CASSVGYNEQFF TGTGCCAGCAGCGTAGGCTACAATGAGCAGTTCTTC
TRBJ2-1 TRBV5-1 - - CASSSEAPGGEQFF TGCGCCAGCAGCTCTGAGGCCCCCGGGGGCGAGCAGTTCTTC
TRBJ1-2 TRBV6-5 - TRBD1 CASRPGQGAYGYTF TGTGCCAGCAGGCCGGGACAGGGGGCGTATGGCTACACCTTC
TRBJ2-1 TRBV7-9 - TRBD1 CASSPRTGTNEQFF TGTGCCAGCAGCCCCCGGACAGGGACGAATGAGCAGTTCTTC
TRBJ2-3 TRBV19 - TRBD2 CASSRTRTSGGTDTQYF TGTGCCAGTAGCCGAACCCGGACTAGCGGGGGGACAGATACGCAGTATTTT
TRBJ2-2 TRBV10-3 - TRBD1 CAISNTGDGGELFF TGTGCCATCAGCAACACAGGGGATGGCGGGGAGCTGTTTTTT
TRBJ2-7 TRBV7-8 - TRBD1 CASSLIGQGADEQYF TGTGCCAGCAGCTTAATAGGACAGGGGGCGGACGAGCAGTACTTC
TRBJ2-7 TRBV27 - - CASSLSSGVVLPVYEQYF TGTGCCAGCAGTTTATCATCAGGGGTAGTTCTCCCCGTCTACGAGCAGTACTTC
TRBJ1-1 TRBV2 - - CASSGASRRVMNTEAFF TGTGCCAGCAGTGGTGCCAGCCGGAGGGTAATGAACACTGAAGCTTTCTTT